The clone carrying this T cell receptor beta chain was counted many times. The data stem from a study of CD8+CD57+ T cells in acquired aplastic anemia. The wider study: Sorted CD4+ plus CD8+ cells gave DNA averaging 3.2 ug.

Flow cytometry had shown expanded CD8+CD57+ cells in the patients chosen for sequencing. Each of the patients presented with severe acquired aplastic anemia. Untreated patients provided the blood samples, with no therapy given before sampling. Using genomic DNA as the template, TCR beta VDJ and CDR3 profiling was carried out. TCRdb re-called the reads with MiXCR, one entry per CDR3 protein. The sample comprises 89,000 or so distinct CDR3 sequences, roughly two thirds of which are singletons, and approximately 65% rests with the top ten. Looked up from germline, CDR1 is SGDLS and CDR2 is YYNGEE. Trimming shortened V by 3 bases and J by 3 bases, and 16 bases separated the two germline ends. The CDR3 runs to 15 residues.

Source material: sorted CD4+, CD8+, or CD8+CD57+ T cells (not recorded which) from PBMCs. This chain links TRBV9 with TRBJ2-7; either TRBD1 or TRBD2 may supply D (7 bases each). This TCR derives from a human donor with aplastic anemia. CDR3 sequence reads: CASSGLGRGGYEQYF. The CDR3, as DNA: TGTGCCAGCAGCGGCCTTGGCAGGGGGGGCTACGAGCAGTACTTC.